Following are 16 T cell receptor beta chains from one sample sequenced in a study of blood T cells in healthy people across ages. A second roughly 7 to 12 cycle PCR used barcoded and J-beta primers. In TCRdb, the 5' RACE reads were re-called with MiXCR into one record per CDR3 protein. This table has 1.6 million or so distinct CDR3 sequences, 30% to 35% appearing once. The sample taken for sequencing was blood. These TCRs come from a woman younger than 45 in good health.

This sequence joins TRBV15 and TRBJ1-4, with D maybe TRBD1 (5 bases). Trimming took off 4 bases at V and 4 bases at J, with 10 bases between the two ends. The CDR3 has 14 residues. From germline, CDR1 is LNHNV and CDR2 YYDKDF (reference sequence). CDR3 amino acids: CATSKGRLNEKLFF. The CDR3 nucleotides are TGTGCCACCAGCAAGGGGAGGCTTAATGAAAAACTGTTTTTT. Variable domain in full (rest from reference TRBV15 and TRBJ1-4): DAMVIQNPRYQVTQFGKPVTLSCSQTLNHNVMYWYQQKSSQAPKLLFHYYDKDFNNEADTPDNFQSRRPNTSFCFLDIRSPGLGDTAMYLCATSKGRLNEKLFFGSGTQLSVL.

This clonotype was seen a handful of times. The rearrangement links TRBV20-1 to TRBJ2-6; 9 bases match TRBD1. The CDR3 has 15 amino acids. Per the germline V gene, CDR1 is DFQATT and CDR2 is SNEGSKA (reference sequence). Losses at the gene ends were 4 bases for V and 1 base for J; bases not matched to a gene: 2. CDR3 loop: CSATQGASGANVLTF. In DNA, the CDR3 is TGCAGTGCTACACAGGGGGCATCTGGGGCCAACGTCCTGACTTTC.

V usage is TRBV5-1 and J usage is TRBJ2-1, with 11 bases fitting TRBD2. V lost 4 bases to trimming and J lost 10 bases; unmatched junction nucleotides: 7. The CDR3 length is 14 residues. Germline V gene lookup returns CDR1 SGHRS and CDR2 YFSETQ. In nucleotides, the CDR3 is TGCGCCAGCAGCAATAGCGGGGGGGCAGGCGAGCAGTTCTTC. This encodes CASSNSGGAGEQFF.

The chain carries TRBV6-2 or TRBV6-3 and TRBJ2-7; 9 bases are a match to TRBD2. Losses at the gene ends were 8 bases for V and 6 bases for J; bases not matched to a gene: 11. Germline CDR1 reads MNHEY; CDR2 reads SVGEGT. The CDR3 consists of 14 residues. CDR3 residues: CASAPGLAGTEQYF. CDR3 DNA: TGTGCCAGCGCGCCCGGGCTAGCGGGGACCGAGCAGTACTTC.

This clonotype has a handful of counts. The gene calls are TRBV30 and TRBJ1-1, with D tentatively TRBD1 (6 bases). Trimming removed 8 bases from V and 0 bases from J, with 13 bases in between. Looked up from germline, CDR1 is GTSNPN and CDR2 is SVGIG (reference sequence). The CDR3 has 13 residues. The CDR3 reads CARTRGVNTEAFF. In DNA, the CDR3 is TGTGCCCGGACGAGGGGGGTGAACACTGAAGCTTTCTTT.

This clonotype was seen a handful of times. The V gene is TRBV3-1, the J gene TRBJ2-3; 8 bases are shared with TRBD2. V lost 4 bases to trimming and J lost 4 bases; unmatched junction nucleotides: 4. CDR1 and CDR2 (germline): LGHDT, YNNKEL (reference sequence). There are 14 residues in the CDR3. DNA for the CDR3: TGTGCCAGCAGCCTGCGGGGGGTTGCAGATACGCAGTATTTT. Its translation: CASSLRGVADTQYF.

The rearrangement joins TRBV9 to TRBJ2-5; 10 bases match TRBD2. The CDR3 spans 16 residues. Germline CDR1 and CDR2: SGDLS and YYNGEE. Trimming cost V 2 bases and J 2 bases; bases outside gene matches: 6. This CDR3 reads CASSVGLAAQQETQYF. CDR3 DNA: TGTGCCAGCAGCGTTGGACTAGCGGCCCAACAAGAGACCCAGTACTTC.

This clonotype came up a few times. V gene TRBV27 combines with J gene TRBJ2-3; D gene uncertain. Germline CDR1 reads MNHEY; CDR2 reads SMNVEV (reference sequence). With 10 bases removed from V and 6 bases from J, the gap between germline ends came to 17 bases. CDR3 length equals 13 residues. In DNA, the CDR3 is TGTGCCATCAGACCGCACGGCAGCGATACGCAGTATTTT. Translating gives CAIRPHGSDTQYF.

This clonotype has a count of ten or more. The J gene is TRBJ2-3, the V gene TRBV29-1; TRBD1 matches 7 bases. CDR3 length: 14 residues. J lost 1 base, V lost 4 bases, and 5 bases had no gene match. CDR1 and CDR2 (germline): SQVTM, ANQGSEA. The CDR3 protein is CSVGIGQGTDTQYF. DNA of the CDR3: TGCAGCGTTGGAATCGGACAGGGCACAGATACGCAGTATTTT.

This clonotype was detected a few times. This rearrangement joins TRBV11-2 to TRBJ2-3; D uncertain. The germline V gene has CDR1 SGHAT and CDR2 FQNNGV. Trimming shortened V by 0 bases and J by 4 bases, and 14 bases separated the two germline ends. The CDR3 runs to 16 residues. CDR3 residues: CASSLDYFGRPDTQYF. The CDR3 DNA reads as TGTGCCAGCAGCTTAGATTATTTCGGGCGTCCAGATACGCAGTATTTT.

The rearrangement links TRBV21-1 to TRBJ1-3. TRBV21-1 is termed a pseudogene. This CDR3 spans 11 amino acids. CDR3 DNA sequence: TGTGCCAGCACTCGACTGAACACCATATATTTT. Translated, it gives CASTRLNTIYF.

This clonotype was recorded many times. The chain is built from TRBV27 and TRBJ2-7, with 11 bases that match TRBD2. Per germline, CDR1 MNHEY and CDR2 SMNVEV (reference sequence). Trimming at V came to 0 bases and at J to 6 bases, leaving 1 base not matched to a gene. The CDR3 loop spans 14 amino acids. CDR3 in DNA: TGTGCCAGCAGTTTATCTAGCGGGAGGGGCGAGCAGTACTTC. This encodes CASSLSSGRGEQYF.

Worth noting for this clonotype: A read error may account for a junction end that differs from germline. CDR3 sequence reads: CANSPSAQEVYGYTF. The CDR3 nucleotides read TGTGCCAACTCACCAAGTGCGCAGGAGGTATATGGCTACACCTTC. This chain connects TRBV18 to TRBJ1-2; D uncertain. The CDR3 has 15 residues. The germline V gene encodes CDR1 KGHSH and CDR2 LQKENI. The whole variable domain, remainder taken from reference TRBV18 and TRBJ1-2, is NAGVMQNPRHLVRRRGQEARLRCSPMKGHSHVYWYRQLPEEGLKFMVYLQKENIIDESGMPKERFSAEFPKEGPSILRIQQVVRGDSAAYFCANSPSAQEVYGYTFGSGTRLTVV.

The chain employs TRBV9 and TRBJ2-5; D unresolved. Trimming took 7 bases from V and 1 from J, leaving 5 bases between them. This CDR3 spans 11 amino acids. Germline V gene sequence: CDR1 SGDLS, CDR2 YYNGEE. CDR3 DNA: TGTGCCAGCGGCACCCAAGAGACCCAGTACTTC. Its translation is CASGTQETQYF.

The J gene is TRBJ2-7, the V gene TRBV4-1, with 12 bases identical to TRBD2. J lost 4 bases, V lost 2 bases, and 6 bases had no gene match. Germline V CDR1 and CDR2: MGHRA, YSYEKL. CDR3 length equals 16 residues. The CDR3 region is CASSQRTSGESYEQYF. Written as DNA, the CDR3 is TGCGCCAGCAGCCAAAGGACTAGCGGGGAATCTTACGAGCAGTACTTC.

This clonotype was counted ten times or more. The chain uses TRBV7-9 and TRBJ2-3; no clear D gene. CDR1 is SEHNR, CDR2 FQNEAQ, per germline (reference sequence). Trimming cost V 2 bases and J 6 bases, with 6 bases left between them. The CDR3 runs 12 residues. The CDR3 here is CASSLLMDTQYF. CDR3 DNA: TGTGCCAGCAGCTTACTTATGGATACGCAGTATTTT. The full variable domain, its missing parts supplied by reference TRBV7-9 and TRBJ2-3, is DTGVSQNPRHKITKRGQNVTFRCDPISEHNRLYWYRQTLGQGPEFLTYFQNEAQLEKSRLLSDRFSAERPKGSFSTLEIQRTEQGDSAMYLCASSLLMDTQYFGPGTRLTVL.